The 19 T cell receptor beta chains below all came from one sample that was sequenced in a study of T-cell reconstitution after alpha-beta-depleted transplantation in children. Unique molecular identifiers tagged the TCRbeta library. MiXCR, run by TCRdb on the PCR reads, gives a single entry per CDR3 protein. This sample has a few hundred thousand distinct CDR3 sequences; around 13% occur once, and the top ten carry about 2%. The sample in question was PBMCs, mostly from graft donor cells, obtained 360 days after TCRalphabeta/CD19-depleted stem cell transplant. These TCRs come from a male patient younger than 18 who had a stem cell transplant for acute myeloid leukemia, so the T cells may come from the graft donor.

This clonotype occurred a few times. The chain carries TRBV20-1 and TRBJ2-7; 8 nucleotides line up with TRBD2. The CDR3 runs to 13 residues. Germline V gives CDR1 DFQATT, CDR2 SNEGSKA (reference sequence). After removal of 6 bases from V and 3 bases from J, the junction contained 7 bases not matched to a gene. In DNA, the CDR3 is TGCAGTGCCAGAAGCGGGAGCGGCTACGAGCAGTACTTC. This gives the protein CSARSGSGYEQYF.

CDR3 nucleotide sequence: TGCAGTGGGTCGGGACTAGCGGGAGGAGGGACCGGGGAGCTGTTTTTT. Protein: CSGSGLAGGGTGELFF. The chain is built from TRBV20-1 and TRBJ2-2, with 15 nucleotides matching TRBD2. Losses at the gene ends were 7 bases for V and 5 bases for J; bases not matched to a gene: 8. The CDR3 consists of 16 residues. Germline V gene data show CDR1 as DFQATT and CDR2 as SNEGSKA (reference sequence).

Concerning this clonotype itself: With a much larger clone just one base away, this may be a read error. This sequence joins TRBV25-1 and TRBJ1-1; TRBD1 matches 7 bases. The CDR3 runs 14 residues. From germline, CDR1 is MGHDK and CDR2 SYGVNS. The CDR3 sequence: CSSMAEGARTEAFF. CDR3 in DNA: TGTTCCAGCATGGCCGAGGGGGCGAGAACTGAAGCTTTCTTT.

Ten or more counts support this clonotype. The V gene is TRBV11-2, the J gene TRBJ2-7, with D possibly being TRBD1 or TRBD2 (5 bases each). Germline V gene sequence: CDR1 SGHAT, CDR2 FQNNGV. Trimming removed 2 bases from V and 2 bases from J, with 22 bases in between. The CDR3 runs 18 residues. CDR3 in DNA: TGTGCCAGCAGCTTACGGTTCTCCGGGGCCGCAAATACCTACGAGCAGTACTTC. Protein: CASSLRFSGAANTYEQYF.

The V and J genes are TRBV24-1 and TRBJ2-4; D remains ambiguous. CDR1 KGHDR and CDR2 SFDVKD come from the germline V gene. Trimming left V 4 bases short and J 0 bases short, with 6 bases between. The CDR3 has 14 amino acids. The DNA for the CDR3 is TGTGCCACCAGTGAAGGAATAGCCAAAAACATTCAGTACTTC. This codes for CATSEGIAKNIQYF.

The sample holds a few counts of this clonotype. The chain couples TRBV12-3 or TRBV12-4 to TRBJ2-7; D is ambiguous. This CDR3 contains 16 residues. Trimming removed 4 bases from V and 3 bases from J, with 19 bases in between. CDR3 nucleotide sequence: TGTGCCAGCAGTTCTCGGCGGTTCGCCTCCTACTACGAGCAGTACTTC. It yields the protein CASSSRRFASYYEQYF.

This sequence joins TRBV2 and TRBJ2-7; the D gene could be TRBD1 or TRBD2 (5 bases each). V gave up 2 bases and J gave up 4 bases, with 18 bases separating them. CDR1 is SNHLY, CDR2 FYNNEI, per germline. This CDR3 spans 16 amino acids. CDR3 loop: CASSEIWGGTYYEQYF. The CDR3 nucleotides read TGTGCCAGCAGTGAAATCTGGGGTGGGACCTATTACGAGCAGTACTTC. The whole variable domain, filled in from reference TRBV2 and TRBJ2-7, reads EPEVTQTPSHQVTQMGQEVILRCVPISNHLYFYWYRQILGQKVEFLVSFYNNEISEKSEIFDDQFSVERPDGSNFTLKIRSTKLEDSAMYFCASSEIWGGTYYEQYFGPGTRLTVT.

This clonotype was seen repeatedly, ten times or more. The chain uses TRBV6-2 or TRBV6-3 and TRBJ2-7; perhaps D is TRBD1 or TRBD2 (5 bases each). The CDR3 is 15 amino acids. V was trimmed by 2 bases and J by 7 bases, leaving 18 bases between them. The germline V gene encodes CDR1 MNHEY and CDR2 SVGEGT. CDR3 nucleotide sequence: TGTGCCAGCAGTTACGGGACCGCGCGGCTAGGGGAGCAGTACTTC. Its protein product is CASSYGTARLGEQYF.

The chain links TRBV3-1 to TRBJ2-5, with TRBD1 identical over 7 bases. The CDR3 totals 16 residues. V was pared by 4 bases and J by 0 bases, with 8 bases of the junction left unmatched. Germline assignment: CDR1 LGHDT and CDR2 YNNKEL (reference sequence). The CDR3 reads CASSLSGGYDQETQYF. As DNA, the CDR3 is TGTGCCAGCAGCCTTTCAGGGGGATATGACCAAGAGACCCAGTACTTC.

The rearrangement joins TRBV12-3 or TRBV12-4 to TRBJ2-2, with D possibly matching TRBD1 (5 bases). The CDR3 is 15 amino acids. With 2 bases removed from V and 6 bases from J, the gap between germline ends came to 13 bases. As DNA, the CDR3 is TGTGCCAGCAGTTTACCCTACAGGAGAGCCGGGGAGCTGTTTTTT. Translated, it gives CASSLPYRRAGELFF.

This clonotype has only a few counts. V is TRBV15 and J is TRBJ1-5; 9 bases map to TRBD1. Germline lookup yields CDR1 LNHNV and CDR2 YYDKDF (reference sequence). V gave up 0 bases and J gave up 2 bases; unmatched junction bases: 5. CDR3 length: 17 residues. The CDR3 region is CATSRDLTGGGNQPQHF. The CDR3 DNA reads TGTGCCACCAGCAGAGACCTAACAGGGGGCGGCAATCAGCCCCAGCATTTT.

The chain links TRBV29-1 to TRBJ1-2, with D perhaps matching TRBD1 (6 bases). The V end was cut by 4 bases, the J end by 4 bases, with 7 bases between. This CDR3 has 11 amino acids. Germline V CDR1 and CDR2: SQVTM, ANQGSEA. CDR3 sequence reads: CSVVGAYGYTF. The CDR3 nucleotides read TGCAGCGTTGTGGGGGCCTATGGCTACACCTTC.

The rearrangement uses TRBV10-3 and TRBJ2-3; D is perhaps TRBD2 (5 bases). Germline assignment: CDR1 ENHRY and CDR2 SYGVKD. This CDR3 comprises 17 residues. Trimming cost V 0 bases and J 4 bases, with 17 bases left between them. The CDR3 sequence: CAISESGGLPAADTQYF. CDR3 nucleotide sequence: TGTGCCATCAGTGAGTCGGGTGGACTGCCAGCCGCAGATACGCAGTATTTT.

The sample holds many counts of this clonotype. This chain links TRBV7-6 with TRBJ2-1, with 8 bases aligning to TRBD2. The germline V gene has CDR1 SGHVS and CDR2 FNYEAQ. CDR3 length: 15 amino acids. V lost 3 bases to trimming and J lost 4 bases; unmatched junction nucleotides: 5. The CDR3 protein is CASSFTSGVYNEQFF. The CDR3, as DNA: TGTGCCAGCAGCTTCACTAGCGGAGTTTACAATGAGCAGTTCTTC.

The chain uses TRBV4-3 and TRBJ2-3; TRBD1 matches 9 bases. V dropped 3 bases and J dropped 4; count of bases not matched to a gene: 2. The length of the CDR3 is 14 residues. Germline V lookup: CDR1 LGHNA, CDR2 YSLEER. The CDR3 region has the DNA TGCGCCAGCAGCCAGACAGGGGGAGCAGATACGCAGTATTTT. Amino acid sequence: CASSQTGGADTQYF.

This rearrangement joins TRBV7-9 to TRBJ1-2; 7 bases agree with TRBD1. This CDR3 region has 15 residues. V lost 5 bases and J lost 3; bases outside the gene matches: 9. Germline V gene lookup returns CDR1 SEHNR and CDR2 FQNEAQ (reference sequence). The CDR3 sequence: CASSIEGAYYYGYTF. The CDR3 nucleotides read TGTGCCAGCAGCATCGAGGGGGCTTACTACTATGGCTACACCTTC.

There are a few counts of this clonotype. The rearrangement joins TRBV6-5 to TRBJ2-1; 10 positions match TRBD2. The V and J ends lost 0 bases and 7 bases, in that order; junction bases with no gene match: 12. The CDR3 totals 18 residues. The germline CDR1 and CDR2 sequences are MNHEY and SVGAGI. CDR3 protein: CASSYSIPSGRAVNEQFF. CDR3 nucleotides: TGTGCCAGCAGTTACTCGATACCCAGCGGGAGGGCCGTTAATGAGCAGTTCTTC.

V gene TRBV12-3 or TRBV12-4 combines with J gene TRBJ2-2; D is possibly TRBD2 (5 bases). The CDR3 is 17 residues long. V gave up 6 bases and J gave up 3 bases, with 20 bases separating them. In DNA, the CDR3 is TGTGCCAGCAGCCCCCGGGTTGGGCAGGAGGACACCGGGGAGCTGTTTTTT. Translated, it gives CASSPRVGQEDTGELFF.

The V call is TRBV10-2, the J call TRBJ2-1, with TRBD2 matching 9 bases. Germline CDR1 and CDR2: WSHSY and SAAADI. The CDR3 is 17 residues long. The trim removed 6 bases at V and 2 bases at J, leaving 11 bases unmatched. Here the CDR3 reads CASSPISGSKPYNEQFF. CDR3 in DNA: TGCGCCAGCAGCCCCATTAGCGGGAGTAAACCCTACAATGAGCAGTTCTTC.